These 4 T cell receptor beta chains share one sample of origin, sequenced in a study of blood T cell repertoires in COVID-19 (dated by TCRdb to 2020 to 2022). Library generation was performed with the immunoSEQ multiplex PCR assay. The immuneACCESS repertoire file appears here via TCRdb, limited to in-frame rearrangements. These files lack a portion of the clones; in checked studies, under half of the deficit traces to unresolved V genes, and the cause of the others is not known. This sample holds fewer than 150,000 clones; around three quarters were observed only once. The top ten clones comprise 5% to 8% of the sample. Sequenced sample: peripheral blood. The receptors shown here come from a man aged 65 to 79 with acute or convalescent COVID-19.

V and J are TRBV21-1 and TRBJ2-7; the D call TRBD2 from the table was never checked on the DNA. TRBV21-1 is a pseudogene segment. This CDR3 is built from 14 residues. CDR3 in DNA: TGTGCCAGCAGCAATCGGGACTTAGGTGACGAGCAGTACTTC. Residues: CASSNRDLGDEQYF.

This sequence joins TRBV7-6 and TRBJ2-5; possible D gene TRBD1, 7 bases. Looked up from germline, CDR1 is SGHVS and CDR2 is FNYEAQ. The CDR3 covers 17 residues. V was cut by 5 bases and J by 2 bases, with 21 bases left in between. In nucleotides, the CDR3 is TGTGCCAGCAGCCGTCGGAGGAGGGGGCGCGTACAAGAGACCCAGTACTTC. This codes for CASSRRRRGRVQETQYF.

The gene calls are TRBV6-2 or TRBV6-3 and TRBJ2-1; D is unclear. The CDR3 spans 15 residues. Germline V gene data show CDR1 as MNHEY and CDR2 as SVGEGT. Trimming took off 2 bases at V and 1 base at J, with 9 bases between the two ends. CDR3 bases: TGTGCCAGCAGTTACGGTCGGGTTTCCTACAATGAGCAGTTCTTC. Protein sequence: CASSYGRVSYNEQFF.

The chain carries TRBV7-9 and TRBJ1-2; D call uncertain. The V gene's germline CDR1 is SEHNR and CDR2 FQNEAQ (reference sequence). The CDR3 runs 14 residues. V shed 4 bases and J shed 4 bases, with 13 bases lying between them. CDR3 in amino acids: CASSSRRLSYGYTF. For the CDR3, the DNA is TGTGCCAGCAGCTCAAGAAGACTGAGCTATGGCTACACCTTC.